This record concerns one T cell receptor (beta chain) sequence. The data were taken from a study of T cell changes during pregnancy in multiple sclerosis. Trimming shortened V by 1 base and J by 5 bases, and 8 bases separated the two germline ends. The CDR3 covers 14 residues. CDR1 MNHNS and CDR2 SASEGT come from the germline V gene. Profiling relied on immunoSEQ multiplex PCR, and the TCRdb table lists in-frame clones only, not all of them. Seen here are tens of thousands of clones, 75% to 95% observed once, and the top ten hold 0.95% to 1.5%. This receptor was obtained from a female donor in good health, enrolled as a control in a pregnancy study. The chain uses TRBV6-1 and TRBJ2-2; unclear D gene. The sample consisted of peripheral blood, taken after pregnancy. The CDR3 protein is CASSEEVVTGELFF. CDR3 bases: TGTGCCAGCAGTGAAGAAGTAGTAACCGGGGAGCTGTTTTTT.